This is a list of T cell receptor beta chains from one sample in a study of T cell clusters in autoimmune cytopenias. TCRdb derives one entry per CDR3 protein from the multiplex PCR reads, leaving out DNA. There are some 4,000 distinct CDR3 sequences in the sample, with around a sixth held by the top ten. Sequenced material: peripheral blood. The origin of the receptors is a human donor with an autoimmune cytopenia or autoimmune hepatitis (not recorded which). Each CDR3 is given with its conserved first and last residue. Size values are once, few and many counts, or a class for expanded clones, and some rows have none.

len: 16; j_gene: TRBJ2-1; v_gene: TRBV6-5; abundance: medium-sized; CDR3aa: CASSYSRLAVYNEQFF
len: 14; j_gene: TRBJ2-5; v_gene: TRBV12-3/TRBV12-4; abundance: .; CDR3aa: CASSLGGGRETQYF
len: 12; j_gene: TRBJ1-2; v_gene: TRBV24-1; abundance: medium-sized; CDR3aa: CATSAAGYGYTF
len: 13; j_gene: TRBJ1-3; v_gene: TRBV20-1; abundance: .; CDR3aa: CSARPPQPNTIYF
len: 15; j_gene: TRBJ1-6; v_gene: TRBV6-1; abundance: medium-sized; CDR3aa: CASSNWQGSNSPLHF
len: 14; j_gene: TRBJ2-7; v_gene: TRBV19; abundance: medium-sized; CDR3aa: CASSRTSGNYEQYF
len: 11; j_gene: TRBJ1-1; v_gene: TRBV30; abundance: medium-sized; CDR3aa: CGGGDGTEAFF
len: 15; j_gene: TRBJ1-2; v_gene: TRBV5-5; abundance: medium-sized; CDR3aa: CASSFGGAQGYGYTF
len: 14; j_gene: TRBJ1-2; v_gene: TRBV30; abundance: medium-sized; CDR3aa: CAWSPRGAIYGYTF
len: 15; j_gene: TRBJ2-2; v_gene: TRBV5-5; abundance: medium-sized; CDR3aa: CASSGQGRGTGELFF
len: 16; j_gene: TRBJ2-3; v_gene: TRBV6-4; abundance: medium-sized; CDR3aa: CASSPGRTRSTDTQYF
len: 15; j_gene: TRBJ2-7; v_gene: TRBV27; abundance: .; CDR3aa: CASKQGVNGAYEQYF
len: 15; j_gene: TRBJ2-5; v_gene: TRBV6-1; abundance: .; CDR3aa: CASSNAGGPLETQYF
len: 16; j_gene: TRBJ2-1; v_gene: TRBV5-6; abundance: .; CDR3aa: CASSVYGTGGQNEQFF
len: 15; j_gene: TRBJ2-2; v_gene: TRBV6-6; abundance: medium-sized; CDR3aa: CASNSGGSNTGELFF
len: 15; j_gene: TRBJ1-1; v_gene: TRBV30; abundance: medium-sized; CDR3aa: CAWKHTDTSNTEAFF
len: 15; j_gene: TRBJ2-6; v_gene: TRBV5-6; abundance: medium-sized; CDR3aa: CASILDVSGANVLTF
len: 15; j_gene: TRBJ2-5; v_gene: TRBV12-3/TRBV12-4; abundance: .; CDR3aa: CASSLGQGAGETQYF
len: 13; j_gene: TRBJ2-3; v_gene: TRBV6-4; abundance: medium-sized; CDR3aa: CAGRAGATDTQYF
len: 15; j_gene: TRBJ1-5; v_gene: TRBV6-2/TRBV6-3; abundance: .; CDR3aa: CASSYRDGPYQPQHF
len: 14; j_gene: TRBJ1-2; v_gene: TRBV7-2; abundance: .; CDR3aa: CASSSSGTVYGYTF
len: 12; j_gene: TRBJ1-2; v_gene: TRBV27; abundance: medium-sized; CDR3aa: CASSFRGGGYTF